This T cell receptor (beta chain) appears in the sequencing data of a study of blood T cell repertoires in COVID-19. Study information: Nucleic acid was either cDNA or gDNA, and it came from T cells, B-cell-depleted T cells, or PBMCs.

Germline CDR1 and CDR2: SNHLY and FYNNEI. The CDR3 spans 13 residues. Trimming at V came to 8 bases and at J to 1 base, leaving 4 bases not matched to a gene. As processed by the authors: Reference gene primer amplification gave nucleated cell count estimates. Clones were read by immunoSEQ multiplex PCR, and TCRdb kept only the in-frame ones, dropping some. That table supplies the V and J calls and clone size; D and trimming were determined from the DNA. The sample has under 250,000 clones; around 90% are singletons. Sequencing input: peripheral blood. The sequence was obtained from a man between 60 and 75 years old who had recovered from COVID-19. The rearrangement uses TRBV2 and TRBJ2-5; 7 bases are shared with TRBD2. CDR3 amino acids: CASGGVFQETQYF. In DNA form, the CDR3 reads TGTGCCAGCGGGGGGGTATTCCAAGAGACCCAGTACTTC.